The 26 T cell receptor beta chains reported below all come from one sample, sequenced in a study of CD8 T cells in ankylosing spondylitis. TCRdb re-called the 5' RACE reads with MiXCR, one entry per CDR3 protein. This table has about 240,000 distinct CDR3 sequences, 8% to 9.5% appearing once. Input material: blood, either unsorted or a sorted T cell fraction (not recorded which). These receptors originate from a male donor with ankylosing spondylitis or in good health (not recorded which).

This clonotype was picked up many times. The chain has TRBV5-6 and TRBJ2-1; 8 bases line up with TRBD2. The germline gives CDR1 SGHDT, CDR2 YYEEEE. The CDR3 runs to 14 residues. The V gene end was trimmed by 2 bases and the J gene end by 5 bases; junction bases not matched to a gene: 3. Here the CDR3 reads CASSFGLAHNEQFF. For the CDR3, the DNA is TGTGCCAGCAGCTTCGGACTAGCCCACAATGAGCAGTTCTTC.

Ten or more counts support this clonotype. This chain connects TRBV4-2 to TRBJ2-2, with D perhaps TRBD1 (6 bases). There are 15 residues in the CDR3. Germline CDR1 reads LGHNA; CDR2 reads YNFKEQ. Trimming took 0 bases from V and 11 from J, leaving 16 bases between them. CDR3 bases: TGTGCCAGCAGCCAAGAAAACAGGGCCCTTTTCGAGCTGTTTTTT. This encodes CASSQENRALFELFF.

This clonotype was counted only a few times. The V call is TRBV30, the J call TRBJ2-7, with TRBD2 identical over 13 bases. Germline values: CDR1 GTSNPN, CDR2 SVGIG (reference sequence). With V trimmed by 3 bases and J by 2 bases, 13 bases remained unmatched. This CDR3 comprises 18 residues. The CDR3 nucleotides read TGTGCCTGGAGCGGACTAGATACTAGCGGGAGGGCCCCCTACGAGCAGTACTTC. Amino acid sequence: CAWSGLDTSGRAPYEQYF.

This clonotype was seen at least ten times. This chain uses TRBV20-1 with TRBJ2-3; D gene unclear. The CDR3 spans 11 residues. Trimming shortened V by 4 bases and J by 11 bases, and 13 bases separated the two germline ends. Germline CDR1 reads DFQATT; CDR2 reads SNEGSKA (reference sequence). The CDR3, as DNA: TGCAGTGCTAATCGTCTGTCCAAGCAGTATTTT. Translated, it gives CSANRLSKQYF.

This clonotype was seen at least ten times. The rearrangement joins TRBV4-1 to TRBJ1-4; the D is unclear. CDR1 is MGHRA, CDR2 YSYEKL, per germline. The V gene lost 5 bases and the J gene lost 6 bases, with 16 bases spanning the gap. This CDR3 spans 15 amino acids. Here the CDR3 reads CASSASSGEDEKLFF. Here the CDR3 DNA reads TGCGCCAGCAGCGCAAGTTCGGGTGAGGATGAAAAACTGTTTTTT.

Many counts were recorded for this clonotype. The chain recombines TRBV19 with TRBJ1-1; the D is unclear. V lost 6 bases and J 3 bases, leaving 17 bases between the germline ends. CDR1 is LNHDA and CDR2 is SQIVND in the germline V gene (reference sequence). This CDR3 spans 15 amino acids. Written as DNA, the CDR3 is TGTGCCAGTAGGGACGGCCGACCCGTGGACACTGAAGCTTTCTTT. Its protein is CASRDGRPVDTEAFF.

This clonotype was counted at least ten times. The genes are TRBV5-5 and TRBJ2-7, with 7 bases identical to TRBD2. Germline trimming cut 8 bases from V and 2 bases from J; bases unmatched to any gene: 4. Germline assignment: CDR1 SGHKS and CDR2 YYEKEE (reference sequence). The CDR3 extends over 12 amino acids. CDR3 coding DNA: TGTGCCAGAAGGGACTACGCCTACGAGCAGTACTTC. This encodes CARRDYAYEQYF.

This clonotype appeared many times. V usage is TRBV5-1 and J usage is TRBJ1-3, with TRBD1 matching 7 bases. CDR1 and CDR2 (germline): SGHRS, YFSETQ. J lost 2 bases, V lost 6 bases, and 5 bases had no gene match. This CDR3 has 14 residues. The CDR3 bases are TGCGCCAGCACCCCCGACAGGGCTGGAAACACCATATATTTT. It yields the protein CASTPDRAGNTIYF.

This clonotype was seen a few times. The V and J genes are TRBV7-2 and TRBJ2-7; D uncertain. Germline V gene lookup returns CDR1 SGHTA and CDR2 FQGNSA. V was shortened by 3 bases and J by 4 bases, with 16 bases between the two germline ends. The CDR3 extends over 15 amino acids. CDR3 nucleotides: TGTGCCAGCAGCTTGGCCGGGTCACCTGCTTACGAGCAGTACTTC. Its protein product is CASSLAGSPAYEQYF.

This clonotype has a count of ten or more. The CDR3 loop reads CASSQDIGDTEAFF. CDR3 bases: TGTGCCAGCAGCCAAGATATAGGAGACACTGAAGCTTTCTTT. The J gene is TRBJ1-1, the V gene TRBV3-1; D gene uncertain. This CDR3 contains 14 residues. Trimming left V 0 bases short and J 3 bases short, with 8 bases between. Germline assignment: CDR1 LGHDT and CDR2 YNNKEL (reference sequence).

In its sample, this clonotype was seen many times. V gene TRBV5-1 combines with J gene TRBJ1-2; D not certain. The length of the CDR3 is 13 residues. V dropped 0 bases and J dropped 6 bases, with 9 bases sitting between them. CDR1 and CDR2 from the germline V gene are SGHRS and YFSETQ. CDR3 in DNA: TGCGCCAGCAGCTTGGACGGGGAGGATGGCTACACCTTC. Translation: CASSLDGEDGYTF.

There are many counts of this clonotype. The genes are TRBV13 and TRBJ2-3; D is ambiguous. Germline CDR1 reads PRHDT; CDR2 reads FYEKMQ (reference sequence). The CDR3 contains 15 residues. V lost 5 bases and J 3 bases, leaving 15 bases between the germline ends. CDR3 in DNA: TGTGCCAGCAGCCCTCGGGTCCCACAAACAGATACGCAGTATTTT. Translated: CASSPRVPQTDTQYF.

About this clonotype itself: A read error may account for a junction end that differs from germline. The genes are TRBV7-7 and TRBJ2-2; D is possibly TRBD2 (5 bases). Per the germline V gene, CDR1 is SSHAT and CDR2 is FNYEAQ (reference sequence). The CDR3 has 16 amino acids. The CDR3 nucleotides are TGTGCTAGCAGCTCCCTAGCAGGCCCGAACACCGGGGAGCTGTTTTTT. Its translation: CASSSLAGPNTGELFF.

This clonotype was detected ten times or more. The genes are TRBV6-2 or TRBV6-3 and TRBJ2-2, with TRBD1 identical over 7 bases. The CDR3 is 16 residues long. V shed 5 bases, J shed 0 bases, and the junction held 6 bases outside the gene matches. The V gene's germline CDR1 is MNHEY and CDR2 SVGEGT. CDR3: CASSRHRGANTGELFF. The CDR3 DNA reads TGTGCCAGCAGTCGCCACAGGGGCGCGAACACCGGGGAGCTGTTTTTT.

This clonotype was picked up many times. The chain is built from TRBV20-1 and TRBJ2-7, with a tentative D call TRBD1 (8 bases). The CDR3 runs 14 residues. CDR1 is DFQATT and CDR2 is SNEGSKA in the germline V gene (reference sequence). V was shortened by 1 base and J by 5 bases, with 15 bases between the two germline ends. The CDR3 is CSARGYRGGHEQYF. The CDR3 DNA reads as TGCAGTGCTAGAGGTTACAGGGGGGGGCACGAGCAGTACTTC.

DNA of the CDR3: TGTGCCACCATAGCAGGGGGCAATGAGCAGTTCTTC. It encodes CATIAGGNEQFF. The chain combines TRBV19 with TRBJ2-1; 7 bases align to TRBD1. The V gene's germline CDR1 is LNHDA and CDR2 SQIVND (reference sequence). The CDR3 has 12 amino acids. V gave up 10 bases and J gave up 6 bases; unmatched junction bases: 6.

The gene calls are TRBV7-2 and TRBJ2-7; a weak D match, TRBD1 (6 bases). Trimming shortened V by 0 bases and J by 2 bases, and 8 bases separated the two germline ends. The CDR3 sequence is 14 residues long. Germline CDR1 is SGHTA and CDR2 is FQGNSA. CDR3 nucleotides: TGTGCCAGCAGCTTAGCATGGACAGCCTACGAGCAGTACTTC. Protein: CASSLAWTAYEQYF.

There are many counts of this clonotype. The chain links TRBV6-1 to TRBJ2-2; D ambiguous. V lost 7 bases to trimming and J lost 2 bases, with 8 bases between them. CDR1 is MNHNS and CDR2 is SASEGT in the germline V gene. CDR3 length: 13 residues. CDR3 amino acids: CASTRPNTGELFF. In DNA form, the CDR3 reads TGTGCCAGCACCAGGCCCAACACCGGGGAGCTGTTTTTT.

This clonotype has at least ten counts. The chain joins TRBV7-2 to TRBJ1-2; tentatively, D is TRBD1 (5 bases). Trimming stripped 7 bases from V and 4 bases from J, with 22 bases between. This CDR3 has 16 residues. Germline lookup yields CDR1 SGHTA and CDR2 FQGNSA. The DNA for the CDR3 is TGTGCCAGCACCGAACCGGGGCCAAAAAGGTCCTATGGCTACACCTTC. Protein product: CASTEPGPKRSYGYTF. Variable domain in full (rest from reference TRBV7-2 and TRBJ1-2): GAGVSQSPSNKVTEKGKDVELRCDPISGHTALYWYRQSLGQGLEFLIYFQGNSAPDKSGLPSDRFSAERTGGSVSTLTIQRTQQEDSAVYLCASTEPGPKRSYGYTFGSGTRLTVV.

The chain has TRBV30 and TRBJ2-3; no firm D call. This CDR3 spans 11 amino acids. Trimming took off 1 base at V and 5 bases at J, with 4 bases between the two ends. Per germline, CDR1 GTSNPN and CDR2 SVGIG (reference sequence). The CDR3 DNA is TGTGCCTGGAGTGCGTTAGATACGCAGTATTTT. It codes for CAWSALDTQYF.

This clonotype was seen at least ten times. The chain joins TRBV3-1 to TRBJ1-2; D gene uncertain. Per germline, CDR1 LGHDT and CDR2 YNNKEL (reference sequence). The CDR3 contains 16 residues. The V gene lost 4 bases and the J gene lost 2 bases, with 17 bases spanning the gap. CDR3 amino acids: CASSLAGATRNYGYTF. Written as DNA, the CDR3 is TGTGCCAGCAGCCTGGCGGGCGCGACAAGAAACTATGGCTACACCTTC.

Comments on this clonotype: This could be a read error, since a much larger clone is one nucleotide away. The chain recombines TRBV19 with TRBJ2-1; either TRBD1 or TRBD2 may supply D (6 bases each). Germline V gene sequence: CDR1 LNHDA, CDR2 SQIVND (reference sequence). The CDR3 totals 16 residues. The CDR3 DNA sequence: TGTGCCGGTAGTCCGCGACTGGGGGGCGGTTACAATGAGCAGTTCTTC. This translates into CAGSPRLGGGYNEQFF.

This clonotype was counted many times. Compared with germline, one end of the junction differs, possibly owing to a read error. The chain combines TRBV7-7 with TRBJ2-1, with TRBD1 identical over 10 bases. The CDR3 runs to 15 residues. Germline V CDR1 and CDR2: SSHAT, FNYEAQ (reference sequence). The CDR3 nucleotides read TGTGCTAGCAGCTTGGGGACAGGGGAGATAGATGAGCAGTTCTTC. Amino acid sequence: CASSLGTGEIDEQFF.

This clonotype was recorded at least ten times. The V gene is TRBV7-9, the J gene TRBJ2-5; D is possibly TRBD2 (7 bases). V lost 5 bases and J lost 4, with 14 bases in between. Germline CDR1 and CDR2: SEHNR and FQNEAQ (reference sequence). CDR3 size: 14 residues. In DNA form, the CDR3 reads TGTGCCAGCAGCCCCCGGGGAGGGGGAGAGACCCAGTACTTC. It translates to CASSPRGGGETQYF.

This sequence joins TRBV27 and TRBJ2-7, with unresolved D. V was cut by 3 bases and J by 0 bases, with 9 bases left in between. The CDR3 runs to 14 residues. From germline, CDR1 is MNHEY and CDR2 SMNVEV (reference sequence). CDR3 in amino acids: CASSFVAASYEQYF. The CDR3 bases are TGTGCCAGCAGTTTTGTGGCAGCCTCCTACGAGCAGTACTTC.

This clonotype was seen repeatedly, ten times or more. The chain is built from TRBV6-2 or TRBV6-3 and TRBJ2-7; 10 bases match TRBD1. Germline CDR1 and CDR2: MNHEY and SVGEGT. Trimming removed 8 bases from V and 1 base from J; junction bases left unmatched: 2. The CDR3 is 13 amino acids. The CDR3 spells CASGGQGSYEQYF. Written as DNA, the CDR3 is TGTGCCAGCGGGGGACAGGGGTCCTACGAGCAGTACTTC.